The next 17 T cell receptor beta chains were all read from a single sample in a study of cytomegalovirus exposure and HLA in healthy donors. Using immunoSEQ multiplex PCR, the repertoire was profiled, and TCRdb retains in-frame clones only, with some absent. The sample yields 50,000 to 80,000 clones, approximately 95% seen once. Material for sequencing was PBMCs. Every receptor here comes from a woman aged 18-29 years in good health and CMV-seropositive.

This chain joins TRBV5-1 and TRBJ2-7; TRBD1 might be the D (5 bases). Germline values: CDR1 SGHRS, CDR2 YFSETQ. V dropped 6 bases and J dropped 3 bases, with 19 bases sitting between them. The CDR3 contains 15 residues. In nucleotides, the CDR3 is TGCGCCAGCACCCCTTCGCAGGGTCGAGGCTACGAGCAGTACTTC. Its protein product is CASTPSQGRGYEQYF.

This sequence joins TRBV6-5 and TRBJ2-3; D is unclear. The CDR3 consists of 14 residues. The germline V gene encodes CDR1 MNHEY and CDR2 SVGAGI. Trimming pared 3 bases from V and 1 base from J, leaving 8 bases between. CDR3: CASSYVYGTDTQYF. The CDR3 nucleotides read TGTGCCAGCAGTTATGTTTATGGCACAGATACGCAGTATTTT.

The J gene is TRBJ1-5, the V gene TRBV2; 7 bases are shared with TRBD1. The germline V gene encodes CDR1 SNHLY and CDR2 FYNNEI. This CDR3 contains 14 residues. With 5 bases clipped from V and 3 bases from J, the junction kept 4 bases outside the gene matches. The DNA for the CDR3 is TGTGCCAGCAGTCCTACAGGGGTCAATCAGCCCCAGCATTTT. It yields the protein CASSPTGVNQPQHF.

The V call is TRBV13, the J call TRBJ2-5, with 10 bases that match TRBD2. This CDR3 has 17 amino acids. Germline V gives CDR1 PRHDT, CDR2 FYEKMQ (reference sequence). The V gene end was trimmed by 3 bases and the J gene end by 0 bases; junction bases not matched to a gene: 7. The CDR3 sequence is CASSFGAGGPYQETQYF. In nucleotides, the CDR3 is TGTGCCAGCAGCTTTGGAGCGGGAGGGCCCTACCAAGAGACCCAGTACTTC.

In its sample, this clone was seen once. This rearrangement joins TRBV29-1 to TRBJ2-7; TRBD1 might be the D (5 bases). Germline V gene data show CDR1 as SQVTM and CDR2 as ANQGSEA. The CDR3 has 13 residues. V lost 6 bases and J lost 3, with 15 bases in between. For the CDR3, the DNA is TGCAGCGTCCCCTCAGACAGAAGCTACGAGCAGTACTTC. It yields the protein CSVPSDRSYEQYF.

This chain uses TRBV18 with TRBJ1-5, with 9 bases aligning to TRBD1. The V gene's germline CDR1 is KGHSH and CDR2 LQKENI. The V segment lost 3 bases and the J segment 5 bases; nucleotides outside the gene matches: 5. This CDR3 is 15 amino acids long. DNA for the CDR3: TGTGCCAGCTCACCGGGACAGGGAACTTATCAGCCCCAGCATTTT. Protein: CASSPGQGTYQPQHF.

This clone has a single count. The chain combines TRBV5-6 with TRBJ1-3; D is possibly TRBD1 (6 bases). Germline CDR1 and CDR2: SGHDT and YYEEEE. V was clipped by 0 bases and J by 4 bases, with 8 bases between them. The CDR3 covers 14 residues. For the CDR3, the DNA is TGTGCCAGCAGCTTGGGGACAGTAGGAAACACCATATATTTT. Protein: CASSLGTVGNTIYF.

The chain uses TRBV11-2 and TRBJ1-1; D unresolved. This CDR3 region has 13 residues. Germline-derived CDR1 and CDR2 are SGHAT and FQNNGV. V lost 5 bases to trimming and J lost 3 bases, with 10 bases between them. CDR3 protein: CASSVEADTEAFF. The CDR3 coding sequence is TGTGCCAGCAGCGTCGAGGCCGACACTGAAGCTTTCTTT.

The chain uses TRBV18 and TRBJ2-2, with TRBD2 identical over 12 bases. Germline V gives CDR1 KGHSH, CDR2 LQKENI. J lost 6 bases, V lost 3 bases, and 8 bases had no gene match. This CDR3 is 17 amino acids long. CDR3 in amino acids: CASSPPTSGGPAGELFF. Written as DNA, the CDR3 is TGTGCCAGCTCACCGCCGACTAGCGGGGGACCCGCCGGGGAGCTGTTTTTT.

The genes are TRBV11-2 and TRBJ2-1; no firm D call. There are 12 residues in the CDR3. Trimming removed 4 bases from V and 9 bases from J, with 10 bases in between. Per the germline V gene, CDR1 is SGHAT and CDR2 is FQNNGV. CDR3 nucleotides: TGTGCCAGCAGCTCTGGTCGAGGTGAGCAGTTCTTC. Residues: CASSSGRGEQFF.

The chain couples TRBV4-3 to TRBJ2-6; possibly TRBD2 for D (5 bases). CDR3 length equals 16 residues. Trimming cost V 3 bases and J 0 bases, with 9 bases left between them. In germline, CDR1 is LGHNA, CDR2 YSLEER. CDR3 region: CASSQDRGSGANVLTF. CDR3 nucleotide sequence: TGCGCCAGCAGCCAGGATCGGGGCTCTGGGGCCAACGTCCTGACTTTC.

This clone was found once. J is TRBJ1-2 and V is TRBV2; 7 nucleotides align to TRBD1. The CDR3 is made up of 14 amino acids. The J segment lost 2 bases and the V segment lost 8 bases, leaving 8 bases of the junction unmatched. In germline, CDR1 is SNHLY, CDR2 FYNNEI. In nucleotides, the CDR3 is TGTGCCAGCGATGCGGGGGGACAGAACTATGGCTACACCTTC. Protein product: CASDAGGQNYGYTF.

V usage is TRBV5-3 and J usage is TRBJ1-5; maybe TRBD1 (5 bases). TRBV5-3 is marked as an open reading frame, function uncertain. The CDR3 extends over 12 amino acids. Between the trimmed V and J ends, which lost 8 bases and 7 bases, there was a span of 13 bases. The CDR3 region is CASSVPGQPQHF. In DNA, the CDR3 is TGTGCCAGCAGCGTACCAGGGCAGCCCCAGCATTTT.

The chain links TRBV7-6 to TRBJ1-3; weak D call: TRBD1 (6 bases). Trimming removed 4 bases from V and 0 bases from J, with 16 bases in between. The CDR3 loop spans 17 amino acids. Germline V gives CDR1 SGHVS, CDR2 FNYEAQ. The CDR3 spells CASSSYAGDNSGNTIYF. The CDR3 region has the DNA TGTGCCAGCAGCTCATACGCGGGGGACAACTCTGGAAACACCATATATTTT.

V usage is TRBV6-1 and J usage is TRBJ1-2; 7 nucleotides match TRBD1. Germline CDR1 is MNHNS and CDR2 is SASEGT. The V gene end was trimmed by 8 bases and the J gene end by 2 bases; junction bases not matched to a gene: 2. The CDR3 totals 12 residues. CDR3 nucleotide sequence: TGTGCCAGCCAGACAGGGAACTATGGCTACACCTTC. Its translation is CASQTGNYGYTF.

This sequence joins TRBV7-9 and TRBJ2-3, with 9 bases identical to TRBD2. This CDR3 contains 16 residues. J gave up 4 bases and V 4 bases, and 9 bases lay outside the gene matches. Germline V CDR1 and CDR2: SEHNR, FQNEAQ (reference sequence). CDR3 sequence: CASSSRAGGGSDTQYF. In DNA, the CDR3 is TGTGCCAGCAGCTCTCGAGCGGGGGGAGGGTCAGATACGCAGTATTTT.

This clone has only one observation. The rearrangement uses TRBV2 and TRBJ1-2, with 7 bases fitting TRBD1. V was clipped by 4 bases and J by 3 bases; unmatched bases: 5. Germline assignment: CDR1 SNHLY and CDR2 FYNNEI. CDR3 size: 14 residues. The CDR3, as DNA: TGTGCCAGCAGTGGGGGACAGCCTTACTATGGCTACACCTTC. Translated: CASSGGQPYYGYTF.